This T cell receptor (beta chain) derives from a study of response to subunit inactivated influenza vaccine. General study findings and limits: Researchers suggested that each seasonal influenza vaccination recruits few new T cells.

On this clonotype itself: Antigen: not known.

TCRdb re-derived calls from the RT-PCR reads in MiXCR, one entry per CDR3 protein. The sample yields around 710,000 distinct CDR3 sequences, approximately 14% seen once. The germline V gene has CDR1 SGHTA and CDR2 FQGNSA. V lost 2 bases and J lost 0, with 7 bases in between. The CDR3 spans 15 residues. This TCR was sampled from a man aged 50 or older who received an inactivated influenza vaccine. The material sequenced was PBMCs from blood, taken 14 to 15 days before vaccination. The gene calls are TRBV7-2 and TRBJ2-2, with no clear D. CDR3 loop: CASSLTSPNTGELFF. The CDR3 nucleotides are TGTGCCAGCAGCTTAACCAGTCCGAACACCGGGGAGCTGTTTTTT.